The clone carrying this T cell receptor (beta chain) showed up just a few times. The CDR3 is 17 residues long. V gave up 10 bases and J gave up 5 bases, with 29 bases separating them. Germline CDR1 reads LNHDA; CDR2 reads SQIVND (reference sequence). The time point was: newly diagnosed GD, antithyroid drugs for less than 3 months. TCR sequences were obtained from RNA taken from PBMCs. Construction of the TCR beta libraries employed iRepertoire HTBI primers in conjunction with Arm-PCR of CDR3 regions. TCRdb reprocessed the multiplex PCR reads with MiXCR, giving one entry per CDR3 protein. The sample carries a few hundred thousand distinct CDR3 sequences, about 15% recorded once. The entry originates in a study of regulatory T cells in long-lasting Graves disease. These data also formed part of another study, on T cells in Graves' hyperthyroidism and ophthalmopathy.

The sample was peripheral blood mononuclear cells (PBMCs), taken at new diagnosis, from a patient treated with antithyroid drugs. The chain combines TRBV19 with TRBJ2-5; D might be TRBD2 (6 bases). This receptor was obtained from a woman between 35 and 50 years old with Graves disease. The chain's CDR3 is CATSTRLVGEYRETQYF. Written as DNA, the CDR3 is TGTGCCACCAGTACTCGACTAGTGGGAGAATATAGGGAGACCCAGTACTTC.